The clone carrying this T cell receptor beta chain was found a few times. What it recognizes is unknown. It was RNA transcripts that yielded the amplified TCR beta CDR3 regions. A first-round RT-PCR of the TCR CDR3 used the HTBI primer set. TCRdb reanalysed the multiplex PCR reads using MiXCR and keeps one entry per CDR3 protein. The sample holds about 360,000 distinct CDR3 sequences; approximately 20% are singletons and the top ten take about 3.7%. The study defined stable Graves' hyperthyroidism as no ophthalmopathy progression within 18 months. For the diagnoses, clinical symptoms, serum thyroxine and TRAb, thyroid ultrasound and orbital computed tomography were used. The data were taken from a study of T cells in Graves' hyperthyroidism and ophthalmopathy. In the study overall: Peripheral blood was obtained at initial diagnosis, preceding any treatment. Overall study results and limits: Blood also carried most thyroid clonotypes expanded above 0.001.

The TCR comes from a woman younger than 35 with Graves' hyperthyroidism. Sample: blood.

The CDR3 region has the DNA TGTGCCACCACCGGACAGGGGGCGACCTATGGCTACACCTTC. Translated: CATTGQGATYGYTF. The rearrangement joins TRBV24-1 to TRBJ1-2; TRBD1 matches 11 bases. CDR3 length: 14 residues. V trimming: 8 bases; J trimming: 4 bases; junction bases outside the gene matches: 5. Germline V gene lookup returns CDR1 KGHDR and CDR2 SFDVKD.